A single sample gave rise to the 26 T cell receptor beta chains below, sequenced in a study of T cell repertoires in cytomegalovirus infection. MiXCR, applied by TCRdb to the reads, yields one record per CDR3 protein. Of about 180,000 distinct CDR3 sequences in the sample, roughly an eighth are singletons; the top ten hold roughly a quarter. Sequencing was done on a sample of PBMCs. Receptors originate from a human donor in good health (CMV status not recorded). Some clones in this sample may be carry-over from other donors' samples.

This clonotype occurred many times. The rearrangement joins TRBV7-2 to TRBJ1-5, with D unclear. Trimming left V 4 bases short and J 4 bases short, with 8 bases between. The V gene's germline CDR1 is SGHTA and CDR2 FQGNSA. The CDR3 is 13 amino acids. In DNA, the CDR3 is TGTGCCAGCAGCTCCCGGGTGAATCAGCCCCAGCATTTT. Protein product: CASSSRVNQPQHF.

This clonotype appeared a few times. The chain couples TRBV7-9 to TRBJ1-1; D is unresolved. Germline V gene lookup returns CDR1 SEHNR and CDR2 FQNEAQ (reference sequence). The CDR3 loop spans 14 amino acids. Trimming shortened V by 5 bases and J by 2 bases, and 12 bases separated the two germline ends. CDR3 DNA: TGTGCCAGCAGCCCCCAGTTAGCTAACACTGAAGCTTTCTTT. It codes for CASSPQLANTEAFF.

This chain's CDR3 is CASSMLYRDRLYGYTF. CDR3 DNA: TGTGCCAGTAGTATGTTGTACAGGGACCGGCTCTATGGCTACACCTTC. The chain has TRBV19 and TRBJ1-2; TRBD1 is a possible D gene (6 bases). The V end lost 3 bases, the J end lost 4 bases, and 18 bases lay between the germline ends. The germline CDR1 and CDR2 sequences are LNHDA and SQIVND (reference sequence). CDR3 length: 16 amino acids.

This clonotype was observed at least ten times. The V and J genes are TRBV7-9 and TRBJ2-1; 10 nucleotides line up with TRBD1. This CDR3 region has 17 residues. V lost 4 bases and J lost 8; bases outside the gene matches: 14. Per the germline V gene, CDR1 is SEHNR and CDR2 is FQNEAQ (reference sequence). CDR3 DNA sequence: TGTGCCAGCAGCTCCCGGATCCGGGACAGGGGAAGTCATGAGCAGTTCTTC. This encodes CASSSRIRDRGSHEQFF.

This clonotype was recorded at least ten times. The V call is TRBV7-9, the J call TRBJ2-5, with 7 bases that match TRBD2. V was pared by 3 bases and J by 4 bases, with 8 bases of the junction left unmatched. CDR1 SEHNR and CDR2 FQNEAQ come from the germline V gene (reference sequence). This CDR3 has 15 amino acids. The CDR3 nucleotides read TGTGCCAGCAGCTTCGGCACGGGGAGGGCAGAGACCCAGTACTTC. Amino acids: CASSFGTGRAETQYF.

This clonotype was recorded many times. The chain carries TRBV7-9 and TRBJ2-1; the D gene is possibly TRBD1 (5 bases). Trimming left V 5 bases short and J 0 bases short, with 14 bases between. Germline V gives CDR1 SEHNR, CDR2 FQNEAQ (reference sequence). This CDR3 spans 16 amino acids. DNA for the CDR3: TGTGCCAGCAGCCCTTACGGACATGGCTCCTACAATGAGCAGTTCTTC. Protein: CASSPYGHGSYNEQFF.

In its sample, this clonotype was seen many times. CDR3 loop: CASSFALGQGALNTEAFF. CDR3 sequence (DNA): TGTGCCAGCAGCTTTGCCCTCGGACAGGGGGCTTTGAACACTGAAGCTTTCTTT. V gene TRBV7-2 combines with J gene TRBJ1-1; 11 bases match TRBD1. The junction had 9 bases not matched to a gene; V was cut back by 3 bases and J by 0 bases. This CDR3 region has 18 residues. Germline CDR1 reads SGHTA; CDR2 reads FQGNSA.

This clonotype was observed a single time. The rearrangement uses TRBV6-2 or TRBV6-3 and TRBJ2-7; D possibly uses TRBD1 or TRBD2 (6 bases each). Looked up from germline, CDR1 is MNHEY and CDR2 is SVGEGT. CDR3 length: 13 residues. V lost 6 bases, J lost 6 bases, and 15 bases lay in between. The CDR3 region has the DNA TGTGCCAGCAGACTGTCGGGGGCGGGCGAGCAGTACTTC. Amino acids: CASRLSGAGEQYF.

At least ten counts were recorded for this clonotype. CDR3 in amino acids: CASSSTGQGFSGANVLTF. DNA of the CDR3: TGTGCCAGCAGTTCCACGGGACAGGGGTTTTCTGGGGCCAACGTCCTGACTTTC. The chain carries TRBV12-3 or TRBV12-4 and TRBJ2-6; 10 bases map to TRBD1. CDR3 length: 18 residues. V gave up 4 bases and J gave up 1 base; unmatched junction bases: 7.

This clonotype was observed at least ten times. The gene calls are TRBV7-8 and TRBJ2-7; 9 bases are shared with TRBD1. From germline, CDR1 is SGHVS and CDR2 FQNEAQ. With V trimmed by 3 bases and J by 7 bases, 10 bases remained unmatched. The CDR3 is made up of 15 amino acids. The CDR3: CASSFRPGTGREQYF. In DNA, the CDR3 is TGTGCCAGCAGCTTCCGTCCCGGGACAGGGCGTGAGCAGTACTTC.

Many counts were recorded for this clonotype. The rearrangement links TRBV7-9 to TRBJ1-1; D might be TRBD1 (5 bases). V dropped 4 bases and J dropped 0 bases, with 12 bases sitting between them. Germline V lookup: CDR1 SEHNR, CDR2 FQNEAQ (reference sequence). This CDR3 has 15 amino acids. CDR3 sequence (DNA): TGTGCCAGCAGCTCAGACGGGGCCCTGAACACTGAAGCTTTCTTT. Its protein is CASSSDGALNTEAFF. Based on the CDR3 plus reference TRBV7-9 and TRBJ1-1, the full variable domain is DTGVSQNPRHKITKRGQNVTFRCDPISEHNRLYWYRQTLGQGPEFLTYFQNEAQLEKSRLLSDRFSAERPKGSFSTLEIQRTEQGDSAMYLCASSSDGALNTEAFFGQGTRLTVV.

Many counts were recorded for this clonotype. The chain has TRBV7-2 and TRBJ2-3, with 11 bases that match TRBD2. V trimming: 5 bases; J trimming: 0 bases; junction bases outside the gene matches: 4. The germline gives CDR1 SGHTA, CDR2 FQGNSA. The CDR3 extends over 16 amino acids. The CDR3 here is CASSLVAGGSTDTQYF. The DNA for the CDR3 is TGTGCCAGCAGCCTTGTAGCGGGAGGGAGCACAGATACGCAGTATTTT. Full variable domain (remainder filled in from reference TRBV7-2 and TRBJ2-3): GAGVSQSPSNKVTEKGKDVELRCDPISGHTALYWYRQSLGQGLEFLIYFQGNSAPDKSGLPSDRFSAERTGGSVSTLTIQRTQQEDSAVYLCASSLVAGGSTDTQYFGPGTRLTVL.

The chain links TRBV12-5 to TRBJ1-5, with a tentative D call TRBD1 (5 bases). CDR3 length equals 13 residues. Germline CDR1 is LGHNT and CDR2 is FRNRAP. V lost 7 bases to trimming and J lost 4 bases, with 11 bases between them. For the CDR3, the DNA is TGTGCTAGTGAGGGGCAGCCTAATCAGCCCCAGCATTTT. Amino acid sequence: CASEGQPNQPQHF.

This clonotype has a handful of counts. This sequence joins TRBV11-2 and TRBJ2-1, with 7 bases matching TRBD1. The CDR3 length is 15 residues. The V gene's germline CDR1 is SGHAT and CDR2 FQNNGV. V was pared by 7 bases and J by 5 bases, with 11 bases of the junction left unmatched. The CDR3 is CASIFTGVRDNEQFF. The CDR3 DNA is TGTGCCAGCATCTTTACAGGGGTACGAGACAATGAGCAGTTCTTC.

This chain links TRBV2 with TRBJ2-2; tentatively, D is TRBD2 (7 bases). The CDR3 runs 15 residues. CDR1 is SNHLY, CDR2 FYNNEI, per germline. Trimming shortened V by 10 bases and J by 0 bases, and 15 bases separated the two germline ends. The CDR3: CATLRGAANTGELFF. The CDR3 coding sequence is TGTGCCACCCTCCGGGGGGCCGCGAACACCGGGGAGCTGTTTTTT.

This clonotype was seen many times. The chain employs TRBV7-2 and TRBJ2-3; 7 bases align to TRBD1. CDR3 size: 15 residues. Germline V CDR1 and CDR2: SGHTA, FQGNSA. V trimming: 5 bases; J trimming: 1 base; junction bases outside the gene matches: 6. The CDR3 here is CASSPDRRGTDTQYF. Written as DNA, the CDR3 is TGTGCCAGCAGCCCGGACAGGCGGGGCACAGATACGCAGTATTTT.

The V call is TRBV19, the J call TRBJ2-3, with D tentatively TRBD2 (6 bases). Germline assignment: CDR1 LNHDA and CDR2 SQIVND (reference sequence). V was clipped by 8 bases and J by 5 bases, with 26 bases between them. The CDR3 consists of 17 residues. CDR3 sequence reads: CASGPGGGTQGGDTQYF. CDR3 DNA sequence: TGTGCCAGTGGCCCCGGGGGAGGCACCCAAGGTGGAGATACGCAGTATTTT.

This chain's CDR3 is CASSQENGLAGFGELFF. CDR3 nucleotide sequence: TGTGCCAGCAGCCAAGAGAACGGCCTAGCGGGGTTCGGGGAGCTGTTTTTT. V is TRBV4-2 and J is TRBJ2-2, with 9 bases that match TRBD2. Unmatched junction bases numbered 9, after V lost 0 bases and J lost 7 bases. CDR3 size: 17 residues. Germline V gene data show CDR1 as LGHNA and CDR2 as YNFKEQ.

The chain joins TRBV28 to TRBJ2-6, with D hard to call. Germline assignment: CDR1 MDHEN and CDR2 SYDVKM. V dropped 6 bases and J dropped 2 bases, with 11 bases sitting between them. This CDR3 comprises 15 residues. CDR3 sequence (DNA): TGTGCCAGCAGCCCTGAATTGACTGGGGCCAACGTCCTGACTTTC. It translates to CASSPELTGANVLTF.

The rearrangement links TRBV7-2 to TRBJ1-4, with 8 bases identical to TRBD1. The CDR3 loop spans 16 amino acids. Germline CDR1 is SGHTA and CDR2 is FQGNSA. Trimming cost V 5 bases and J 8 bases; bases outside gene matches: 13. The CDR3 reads CASSRGQGPSGEKLFF. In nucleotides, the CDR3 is TGTGCCAGCAGCCGCGGACAGGGCCCCTCCGGGGAAAAACTGTTTTTT.

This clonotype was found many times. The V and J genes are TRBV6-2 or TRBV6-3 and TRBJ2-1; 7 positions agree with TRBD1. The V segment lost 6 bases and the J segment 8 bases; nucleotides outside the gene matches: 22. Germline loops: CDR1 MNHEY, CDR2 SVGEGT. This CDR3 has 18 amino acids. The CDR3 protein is CASSPLPNRGRGIHEQFF. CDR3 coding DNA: TGTGCCAGCAGCCCTTTACCCAACAGGGGACGGGGAATACATGAGCAGTTCTTC.

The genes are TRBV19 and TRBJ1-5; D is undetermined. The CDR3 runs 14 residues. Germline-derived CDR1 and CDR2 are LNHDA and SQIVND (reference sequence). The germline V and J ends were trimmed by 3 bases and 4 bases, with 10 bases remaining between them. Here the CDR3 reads CASSMSGWNQPQHF. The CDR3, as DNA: TGTGCCAGTAGTATGTCTGGGTGGAATCAGCCCCAGCATTTT.

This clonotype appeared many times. For the CDR3, the DNA is TGTGCCAGCAGTGACTCGGAGCGGGATTACAATGAGCAGTTCTTC. It codes for CASSDSERDYNEQFF. The chain combines TRBV6-4 with TRBJ2-1; 7 bases match TRBD2. The CDR3 spans 15 residues. V lost 0 bases and J lost 4; bases outside the gene matches: 3. CDR1 and CDR2 (germline): MRHNA, SNTAGT.

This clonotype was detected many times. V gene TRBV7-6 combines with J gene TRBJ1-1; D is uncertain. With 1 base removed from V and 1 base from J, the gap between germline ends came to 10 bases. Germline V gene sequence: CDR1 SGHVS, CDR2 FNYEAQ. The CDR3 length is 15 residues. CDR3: CASSLDLPWNTEAFF. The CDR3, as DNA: TGTGCCAGCAGCTTAGATTTACCGTGGAACACTGAAGCTTTCTTT.

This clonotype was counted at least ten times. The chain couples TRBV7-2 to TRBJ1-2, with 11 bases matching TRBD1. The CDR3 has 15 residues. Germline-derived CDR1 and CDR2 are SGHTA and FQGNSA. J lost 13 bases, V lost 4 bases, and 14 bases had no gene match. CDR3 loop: CASSSQRTGGKSGTF. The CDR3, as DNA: TGTGCCAGCAGCTCACAAAGGACAGGGGGCAAAAGTGGCACCTTC.

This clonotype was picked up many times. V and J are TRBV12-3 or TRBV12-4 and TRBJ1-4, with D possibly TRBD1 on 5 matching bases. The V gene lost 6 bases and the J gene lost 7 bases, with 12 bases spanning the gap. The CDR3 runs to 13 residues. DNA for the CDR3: TGTGCCAGCAGGGCCGGGGGAGTTGAAAAACTGTTTTTT. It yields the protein CASRAGGVEKLFF.